This TCR beta chain was recorded in a study of blood T cell repertoires in COVID-19. Study details: The United States, Italy and Spain were the sources of the acute and convalescent COVID-19 samples.

Study members were between about 18 and 95 years old and lived in some 26 US regions. Cohorts were assigned according to the clinical history that participants reported. Sequencing was performed with immunoSEQ multiplex PCR; in TCRdb, only in-frame clones are kept and a portion is missing. The sample carries 130,000 to 150,000 clones, roughly 90% recorded once. The CDR3 is 20 amino acids. The germline gives CDR1 KGHDR, CDR2 SFDVKD. The V gene end was trimmed by 3 bases and the J gene end by 6 bases; junction bases not matched to a gene: 18. Sequenced sample: PBMCs or T cells enriched from blood (not recorded which). This receptor was taken from a woman in her twenties or thirties with acute COVID-19. This chain links TRBV24-1 with TRBJ2-3, with TRBD2 matching over 12 bases. Here the CDR3 reads CATSDQQGLAGQFSIDTQYF. CDR3 coding DNA: TGTGCCACCAGTGATCAACAGGGACTAGCGGGCCAATTCTCAATCGATACGCAGTATTTT.